What follows are 28 T cell receptor beta chains derived from one specimen sequenced in a study of shared clonotypes between healthy human individuals. The data were produced by immunoSEQ multiplex PCR, yet TCRdb's version contains in-frame clones alone and is incomplete. This sample has approximately 2,000,000 clones, with about 93% found just once. Positive CCR7 selection of CD45RO-negative cells yielded the naive CD8 cells, and terminally differentiated effector memory CD45RA+ cells were excluded. The sample consisted of naive CD8+ T cells from PBMCs. All receptors come from a man younger than 30 in good health. Some clones in this sample may be carry-over from other donors' samples.

The chain carries TRBV5-6 and TRBJ2-4; weak D call: TRBD2 (5 bases). The CDR3 length is 17 residues. The germline V gene has CDR1 SGHDT and CDR2 YYEEEE. Trimming took off 0 bases at V and 0 bases at J, with 13 bases between the two ends. Here the CDR3 DNA reads TGTGCCAGCAGCTTGGATAGGGCAGGACTAGCCAAAAACATTCAGTACTTC. The encoded protein is CASSLDRAGLAKNIQYF.

This chain joins TRBV2 and TRBJ2-3; TRBD2 matches at 12 bases. The J segment lost 13 bases and the V segment lost 5 bases, leaving 10 bases of the junction unmatched. Germline V lookup: CDR1 SNHLY, CDR2 FYNNEI. This CDR3 spans 14 amino acids. In DNA, the CDR3 is TGTGCCAGCAGTTCCGGGACTAGCGGGTGGTTTGAGTATTTT. This translates into CASSSGTSGWFEYF.

The chain has TRBV15 and TRBJ2-3, with 8 nucleotides matching TRBD2. CDR1 LNHNV and CDR2 YYDKDF come from the germline V gene (reference sequence). This CDR3 is built from 17 residues. J gave up 2 bases and V 3 bases, and 10 bases lay outside the gene matches. In DNA form, the CDR3 reads TGTGCCACCAGCAGCAGGCCGGGGACTAGATTCACAGATACGCAGTATTTT. Amino acids: CATSSRPGTRFTDTQYF.

The rearrangement joins TRBV7-3 to TRBJ1-2; the D gene is possibly TRBD1 (6 bases). The germline gives CDR1 SGHTA, CDR2 FQGTGA. This CDR3 has 14 residues. Trimming removed 5 bases from V and 4 bases from J, with 14 bases in between. The CDR3 DNA reads TGTGCCAGCAGCCACGGACAGAATTTCTATGGCTACACCTTC. This sequence encodes CASSHGQNFYGYTF. Together with reference TRBV7-3 and TRBJ1-2, the CDR3 gives the full variable domain: GAGVSQTPSNKVTEKGKYVELRCDPISGHTALYWYRQSLGQGPEFLIYFQGTGAADDSGLPNDRFFAVRPEGSVSTLKIQRTERGDSAVYLCASSHGQNFYGYTFGSGTRLTVV.

This clone appeared once. The rearrangement joins TRBV5-1 to TRBJ2-7, with 7 bases aligning to TRBD2. Trimming cost V 0 bases and J 0 bases; bases outside gene matches: 12. The CDR3 is 18 amino acids. The germline CDR1 and CDR2 sequences are SGHRS and YFSETQ. The CDR3 sequence: CASSLVSPLAVSSYEQYF. The CDR3 bases are TGCGCCAGCAGCTTGGTCTCCCCGCTAGCGGTTAGCTCCTACGAGCAGTACTTC.

The rearrangement links TRBV28 to TRBJ2-5, with 8 bases aligning to TRBD2. The germline V gene has CDR1 MDHEN and CDR2 SYDVKM. The V and J ends lost 4 bases and 7 bases, in that order; junction bases with no gene match: 14. The CDR3 sequence is 16 residues long. This CDR3 reads CASSSLGLAAMRTQYF. The CDR3, as DNA: TGTGCCAGCAGTTCGCTAGGACTAGCCGCCATGCGGACCCAGTACTTC.

This chain connects TRBV4-3 to TRBJ2-7; D possibly uses TRBD1 or TRBD2 (5 bases each). The length of the CDR3 is 15 residues. Trimming took 0 bases from V and 3 from J, leaving 12 bases between them. Germline V gene data show CDR1 as LGHNA and CDR2 as YSLEER. The CDR3 DNA reads as TGCGCCAGCAGCCAAGACAATAGGGGACGCTACGAGCAGTACTTC. Residues: CASSQDNRGRYEQYF.

The chain has TRBV30 and TRBJ1-2; possibly TRBD1 for D (5 bases). V was shortened by 5 bases and J by 4 bases, with 20 bases between the two germline ends. The CDR3 has 15 amino acids. Germline CDR1 reads GTSNPN; CDR2 reads SVGIG (reference sequence). The CDR3 spells CAWGGLGLGLYGYTF. DNA of the CDR3: TGTGCCTGGGGGGGTTTGGGACTAGGGCTCTATGGCTACACCTTC.

Notes on this clone: The sample holds other DNA sequences that translate to the same CDR3. J is TRBJ2-7 and V is TRBV29-1; D gene uncertain. This CDR3 has 11 residues. In germline, CDR1 is SQVTM, CDR2 ANQGSEA. V lost 2 bases to trimming and J lost 4 bases, with 6 bases between them. The CDR3 DNA reads as TGCAGCGTTGAATGGGGTTACGAGCAGTACTTC. Its protein product is CSVEWGYEQYF.

This chain joins TRBV14 and TRBJ2-7, with 7 nucleotides matching TRBD2. The CDR3 loop spans 15 amino acids. Germline lookup yields CDR1 SGHDN and CDR2 FVKESK. With 1 base clipped from V and 2 bases from J, the junction kept 5 bases outside the gene matches. As DNA, the CDR3 is TGTGCCAGCAGCCAAGTTGGGAGGGGTCCCTACGAGCAGTACTTC. Its translation: CASSQVGRGPYEQYF.

The chain combines TRBV27 with TRBJ2-1, with TRBD2 matching 12 bases. This CDR3 contains 17 residues. Germline trimming cut 3 bases from V and 6 bases from J; bases unmatched to any gene: 9. Germline V CDR1 and CDR2: MNHEY, SMNVEV (reference sequence). CDR3 sequence reads: CASSFFPRLAGVNEQFF. The CDR3 region has the DNA TGTGCCAGCAGTTTCTTCCCCCGACTAGCGGGAGTCAATGAGCAGTTCTTC.

The gene calls are TRBV11-2 and TRBJ2-3; 10 nucleotides align to TRBD1. Unmatched junction bases numbered 2, after V lost 4 bases and J lost 4 bases. The CDR3 sequence is 14 residues long. The V gene's germline CDR1 is SGHAT and CDR2 FQNNGV. This CDR3 reads CASSWGQGSDTQYF. The CDR3 nucleotides are TGTGCCAGCAGCTGGGGACAGGGGTCAGATACGCAGTATTTT.

V and J are TRBV7-8 and TRBJ1-1; 9 bases agree with TRBD1. This CDR3 spans 15 amino acids. The J segment lost 4 bases and the V segment lost 5 bases, leaving 8 bases of the junction unmatched. Germline values: CDR1 SGHVS, CDR2 FQNEAQ. The CDR3 DNA is TGTGCCAGCAGCGAACCGGGACAGGGATTCACTGAAGCTTTCTTT. This codes for CASSEPGQGFTEAFF.

V usage is TRBV11-3 and J usage is TRBJ2-2; the D is unclear. This CDR3 spans 13 amino acids. V was pared by 8 bases and J by 1 base, with 8 bases between. Germline assignment: CDR1 SGHNT and CDR2 YENEEA. The CDR3 region has the DNA TGTGCCAGCTCCCACAGGAACACCGGGGAGCTGTTTTTT. It translates to CASSHRNTGELFF.

V gene TRBV19 combines with J gene TRBJ1-5; 7 bases fit TRBD1. The trim removed 3 bases at V and 6 bases at J, leaving 5 bases unmatched. From germline, CDR1 is LNHDA and CDR2 SQIVND (reference sequence). This CDR3 has 14 amino acids. The CDR3 sequence: CASSMTGNGQPQHF. The CDR3 DNA reads TGTGCCAGTAGTATGACAGGGAATGGTCAGCCCCAGCATTTT.

The rearrangement links TRBV7-9 to TRBJ2-4, with 9 bases matching TRBD1. Per germline, CDR1 SEHNR and CDR2 FQNEAQ (reference sequence). This CDR3 contains 15 residues. With V trimmed by 3 bases and J by 7 bases, 7 bases remained unmatched. The CDR3 coding sequence is TGTGCCAGCAGCTTCCCGGGACAGGGATTGAACATTCAGTACTTC. Translated, it gives CASSFPGQGLNIQYF.

V usage is TRBV7-3 and J usage is TRBJ2-3, with 9 bases fitting TRBD2. The CDR3 is 14 residues long. Germline assignment: CDR1 SGHTA and CDR2 FQGTGA. Trimming removed 4 bases from V and 4 bases from J; junction bases left unmatched: 3. CDR3: CASSYIAGADTQYF. The CDR3 bases are TGTGCCAGCAGCTATATAGCGGGAGCAGATACGCAGTATTTT.

The chain combines TRBV14 with TRBJ2-1, with TRBD2 identical over 13 bases. The CDR3 length is 16 residues. Germline V gene lookup returns CDR1 SGHDN and CDR2 FVKESK. J lost 4 bases, V lost 4 bases, and 4 bases had no gene match. The chain's CDR3 is CASSLGTSGMYNEQFF. The DNA for the CDR3 is TGTGCCAGCAGCCTCGGGACTAGCGGGATGTACAATGAGCAGTTCTTC.

A note on this clone: Other DNA variants within this sample encode the same CDR3. J is TRBJ2-1 and V is TRBV27, with D perhaps matching TRBD2 (5 bases). The V end lost 3 bases, the J end lost 4 bases, and 7 bases lay between the germline ends. This CDR3 comprises 13 residues. Germline loops: CDR1 MNHEY, CDR2 SMNVEV (reference sequence). CDR3 in DNA: TGTGCCAGCAGTTTCGGCGGGTACAATGAGCAGTTCTTC. Encoded protein: CASSFGGYNEQFF.

This clone came up once. V is TRBV15 and J is TRBJ1-4; a weak D match, TRBD1 (6 bases). The CDR3 contains 19 residues. The germline gives CDR1 LNHNV, CDR2 YYDKDF (reference sequence). Deletions cut 0 bases from V and 3 bases from J, with 20 bases between. The DNA of the CDR3 is TGTGCCACCAGCAGAGATAGTAGGGCTTGGGGGGCAGCTAATGAAAAACTGTTTTTT. Translating it yields CATSRDSRAWGAANEKLFF.

The chain employs TRBV28 and TRBJ2-5, with 9 bases that match TRBD2. CDR1 MDHEN and CDR2 SYDVKM come from the germline V gene. The CDR3 consists of 16 residues. Trimming at V came to 10 bases and at J to 1 base, leaving 13 bases not matched to a gene. Here the CDR3 DNA reads TGTGCCATCAGACCCCTAGCTAGCGGGATCCAAGAGACCCAGTACTTC. Translated: CAIRPLASGIQETQYF.

V usage is TRBV4-1 and J usage is TRBJ2-1; D ambiguous. CDR1 is MGHRA and CDR2 is YSYEKL in the germline V gene. Trimming removed 4 bases at V and 7 bases at J, with 11 bases between. The CDR3 spans 13 residues. The CDR3 region has the DNA TGCGCCAGCAGCCTCCGCCTTTCTAATGAGCAGTTCTTC. Translated: CASSLRLSNEQFF.

The V call is TRBV7-9, the J call TRBJ2-2; 9 bases are shared with TRBD2. V shed 5 bases, J shed 6 bases, and the junction held 10 bases outside the gene matches. This CDR3 contains 16 residues. Germline V gene sequence: CDR1 SEHNR, CDR2 FQNEAQ (reference sequence). The CDR3, as DNA: TGTGCCAGCAGCCCAGGCCTAGCGGGATCGGCCGGGGAGCTGTTTTTT. Encoded protein: CASSPGLAGSAGELFF.

CDR3 sequence reads: CASSVELAGDTGELFF. As DNA, the CDR3 is TGTGCCAGCAGCGTAGAACTAGCGGGAGACACCGGGGAGCTGTTTTTT. The chain is built from TRBV9 and TRBJ2-2; 11 nucleotides line up with TRBD2. The germline CDR1 and CDR2 sequences are SGDLS and YYNGEE. The CDR3 loop spans 16 amino acids. J was trimmed by 3 bases and V by 0 bases; bases with no gene match: 1.

The V and J genes are TRBV10-3 and TRBJ2-3; a possible D gene is TRBD1 (5 bases). V lost 3 bases, J lost 2 bases, and 9 bases lay in between. The CDR3 consists of 14 residues. From germline, CDR1 is ENHRY and CDR2 SYGVKD. CDR3 loop: CAISERGSTDTQYF. Here the CDR3 DNA reads TGTGCCATCAGTGAAAGGGGATCCACAGATACGCAGTATTTT.

The chain uses TRBV25-1 and TRBJ2-1; TRBD1 is a possible D gene (6 bases). V lost 3 bases to trimming and J lost 3 bases, with 15 bases between them. CDR3 length: 16 residues. Per germline, CDR1 MGHDK and CDR2 SYGVNS. The CDR3 here is CASSDRNRANYNEQFF. The CDR3 nucleotides are TGTGCCAGCAGTGACAGGAACAGGGCCAACTACAATGAGCAGTTCTTC. Supplemented by reference TRBV25-1 and TRBJ2-1, the full variable domain reads EADIYQTPRYLVIGTGKKITLECSQTMGHDKMYWYQQDPGMELHLIHYSYGVNSTEKGDLSSESTVSRIRTEHFPLTLESARPSHTSQYLCASSDRNRANYNEQFFGPGTRLTVL.

The rearrangement links TRBV9 to TRBJ1-4; 8 bases match TRBD1. The V and J ends lost 3 bases and 7 bases, in that order; junction bases with no gene match: 2. The CDR3 runs to 13 residues. The V gene's germline CDR1 is SGDLS and CDR2 YYNGEE. CDR3 in amino acids: CASSEGQVEKLFF. The CDR3 bases are TGTGCCAGCAGCGAGGGACAGGTTGAAAAACTGTTTTTT.

The rearrangement joins TRBV27 to TRBJ1-2; a weak D match, TRBD1 (6 bases). The CDR3 runs 14 residues. Trimming left V 3 bases short and J 4 bases short, with 12 bases between. Germline V lookup: CDR1 MNHEY, CDR2 SMNVEV (reference sequence). This chain's CDR3 is CASSLGGTLYGYTF. CDR3 coding DNA: TGTGCCAGCAGTTTGGGCGGGACACTCTATGGCTACACCTTC.